This T cell receptor (beta chain) emerged from a study of T cells in Graves' hyperthyroidism and ophthalmopathy. TCR beta CDR3 regions were amplified from RNA transcripts. When the TCR CDR3 underwent first-round RT-PCR, the HTBI primer set was used. TCRdb reanalysed the multiplex PCR reads using MiXCR and keeps one entry per CDR3 protein. The table shows approximately 590,000 distinct CDR3 sequences, with approximately 14% occurring only once. V dropped 5 bases and J dropped 4; count of bases not matched to a gene: 8. CDR1 and CDR2 from the germline V gene are SGHRS and YFSETQ. This CDR3 is built from 15 residues. This clonotype occurred a few times.

V and J are TRBV5-1 and TRBJ2-1; 8 bases map to TRBD1. The specimen was blood. This clonotype originated in a woman aged 30 to 39 with Graves' hyperthyroidism. The CDR3 region has the DNA TGCGCCAGCAGACTGGGACAGGCCAGATACAATGAGCAGTTCTTC. Its translation is CASRLGQARYNEQFF.